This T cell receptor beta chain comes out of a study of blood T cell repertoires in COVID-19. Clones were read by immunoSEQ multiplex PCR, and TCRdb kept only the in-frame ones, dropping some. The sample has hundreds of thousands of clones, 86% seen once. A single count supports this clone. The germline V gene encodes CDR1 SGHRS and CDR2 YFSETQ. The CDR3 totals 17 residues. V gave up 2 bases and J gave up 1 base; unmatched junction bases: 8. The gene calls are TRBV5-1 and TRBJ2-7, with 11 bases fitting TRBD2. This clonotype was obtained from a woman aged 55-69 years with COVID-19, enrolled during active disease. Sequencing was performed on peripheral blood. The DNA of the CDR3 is TGCGCCAGCAGCTTTGGGCTAGCGGGGGGCCCTTCCTACGAGCAGTACTTC. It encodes CASSFGLAGGPSYEQYF. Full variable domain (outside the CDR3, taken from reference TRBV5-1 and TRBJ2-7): KAGVTQTPRYLIKTRGQQVTLSCSPISGHRSVSWYQQTPGQGLQFLFEYFSETQRNKGNFPGRFSGRQFSNSRSEMNVSTLELGDSALYLCASSFGLAGGPSYEQYFGPGTRLTVT.